These T cell receptor beta chains were read from a single sample in a study of early T cells in non-severe SARS-CoV-2 infection. TCRdb recomputed calls from the 5' RACE reads with MiXCR, one row per CDR3 protein. Of fewer than 40,000 distinct CDR3 sequences in the sample, about 5.8% were seen once. Sequencing was done on a sample of whole blood. The origin of the receptors is an adult who was a healthcare worker with PCR-confirmed SARS-CoV-2 infection or an uninfected control (not recorded which). Both conserved end residues are part of each CDR3. The order of the fields is D gene, J gene, clone size, V gene, CDR3 protein, CDR3 DNA. The D gene is left open where the match is weak. Not every row has a clone size; where given, it reads once, few, many or a size class.

d_call: -; j_call: TRBJ2-7; clone_size: many; v_call: TRBV11-2; cdr3_aa: CASSLADSSYEQYF; cdr3_nt: TGTGCCAGCAGCTTAGCGGACAGCTCCTACGAGCAGTACTTC
d_call: TRBD1; j_call: TRBJ2-7; clone_size: many; v_call: TRBV18; cdr3_aa: CASSPRTGSSYEQYF; cdr3_nt: TGTGCCAGCTCCCCGAGGACAGGGAGCTCCTACGAGCAGTACTTC
d_call: -; j_call: TRBJ1-5; clone_size: -; v_call: TRBV6-6; cdr3_aa: CASSPPYQPQHF; cdr3_nt: TGTGCCAGCAGTCCACCGTACCAGCCCCAGCATTTT
d_call: -; j_call: TRBJ2-7; clone_size: few; v_call: TRBV6-5; cdr3_aa: CASTGAYEQYF; cdr3_nt: TGTGCCTCCACCGGAGCTTACGAGCAGTACTTC
d_call: -; j_call: TRBJ2-3; clone_size: -; v_call: TRBV9; cdr3_aa: CASSPGAARGDTQYF; cdr3_nt: TGTGCCAGCAGCCCAGGGGCGGCGAGAGGGGATACGCAGTATTTT
d_call: TRBD2; j_call: TRBJ2-5; clone_size: -; v_call: TRBV2; cdr3_aa: CASYSGSRQTQYF; cdr3_nt: TGTGCCAGTTATAGCGGGAGTCGGCAGACCCAGTACTTC
d_call: -; j_call: TRBJ2-5; clone_size: many; v_call: TRBV7-6; cdr3_aa: CASSSSTGNRRETQYF; cdr3_nt: TGTGCCAGCAGCTCCAGTACCGGAAATAGGAGGGAGACCCAGTACTTC
d_call: -; j_call: TRBJ2-3; clone_size: -; v_call: TRBV7-9; cdr3_aa: CASSFSLDTRTDTQYF; cdr3_nt: TGTGCCAGCAGCTTCTCCCTGGACACACGCACAGATACGCAGTATTTT
d_call: -; j_call: TRBJ2-6; clone_size: many; v_call: TRBV28; cdr3_aa: CASRPTSGANVLTF; cdr3_nt: TGTGCCAGCAGACCCACCTCTGGGGCCAACGTCCTGACTTTC
d_call: -; j_call: TRBJ1-6; clone_size: -; v_call: TRBV5-1; cdr3_aa: CASSTQTGHGAPLHF; cdr3_nt: TGCGCCAGCAGCACACAGACCGGTCACGGGGCACCCCTCCACTTT
d_call: TRBD2; j_call: TRBJ2-1; clone_size: once; v_call: TRBV7-2; cdr3_aa: CASSFDRLAGLEQFF; cdr3_nt: TGTGCCAGCAGCTTTGATAGACTAGCGGGTCTTGAGCAGTTCTTC
d_call: -; j_call: TRBJ1-1; clone_size: many; v_call: TRBV18; cdr3_aa: CASSPMSGEAFF; cdr3_nt: TGTGCCAGCTCCCCCATGTCTGGTGAAGCTTTCTTT
d_call: -; j_call: TRBJ2-1; clone_size: many; v_call: TRBV5-1; cdr3_aa: CASSLDNRNPLGEQFF; cdr3_nt: TGCGCCAGCAGCTTGGACAACAGAAACCCGCTGGGTGAGCAGTTCTTC
d_call: -; j_call: TRBJ1-1; clone_size: few; v_call: TRBV20-1; cdr3_aa: CSAMVGSMNTEAFF; cdr3_nt: TGCAGTGCTATGGTTGGGTCTATGAACACTGAAGCTTTCTTT
d_call: TRBD1; j_call: TRBJ1-2; clone_size: few; v_call: TRBV20-1; cdr3_aa: CSVPGQGAYYGYTF; cdr3_nt: TGCAGTGTTCCGGGACAGGGGGCCTACTATGGCTACACCTTC
d_call: -; j_call: TRBJ1-5; clone_size: -; v_call: TRBV7-9; cdr3_aa: CASSSDGLRPQHF; cdr3_nt: TGTGCCAGCAGCTCGGACGGCCTAAGACCCCAGCATTTT